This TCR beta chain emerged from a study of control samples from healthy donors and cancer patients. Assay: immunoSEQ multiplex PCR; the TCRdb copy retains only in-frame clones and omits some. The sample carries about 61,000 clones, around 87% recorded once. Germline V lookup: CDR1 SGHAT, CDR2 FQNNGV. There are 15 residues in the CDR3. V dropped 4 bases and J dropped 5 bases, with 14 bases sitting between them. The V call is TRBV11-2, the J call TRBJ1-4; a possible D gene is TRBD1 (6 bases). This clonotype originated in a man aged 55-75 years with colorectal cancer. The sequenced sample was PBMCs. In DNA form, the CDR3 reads TGTGCCAGCAGCTCCTACAGGGCGAGCAATGAAAAACTGTTTTTT. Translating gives CASSSYRASNEKLFF.